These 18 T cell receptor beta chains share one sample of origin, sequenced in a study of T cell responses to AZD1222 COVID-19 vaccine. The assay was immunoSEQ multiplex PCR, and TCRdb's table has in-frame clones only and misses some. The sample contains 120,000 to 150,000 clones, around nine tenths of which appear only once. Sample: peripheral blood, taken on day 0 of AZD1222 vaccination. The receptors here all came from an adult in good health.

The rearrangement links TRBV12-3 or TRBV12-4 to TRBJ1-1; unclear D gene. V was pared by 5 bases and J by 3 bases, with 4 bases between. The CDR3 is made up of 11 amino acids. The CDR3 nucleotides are TGTGCCAGCAGTGCCTACACTGAAGCTTTCTTT. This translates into CASSAYTEAFF.

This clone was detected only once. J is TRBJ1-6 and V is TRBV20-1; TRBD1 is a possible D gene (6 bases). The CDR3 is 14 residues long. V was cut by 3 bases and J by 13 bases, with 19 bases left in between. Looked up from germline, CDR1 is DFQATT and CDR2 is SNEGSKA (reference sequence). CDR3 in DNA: TGCAGTGCTAGTTTGGGCCAGGGGAGGAGGCCCCTCCACTTT. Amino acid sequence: CSASLGQGRRPLHF.

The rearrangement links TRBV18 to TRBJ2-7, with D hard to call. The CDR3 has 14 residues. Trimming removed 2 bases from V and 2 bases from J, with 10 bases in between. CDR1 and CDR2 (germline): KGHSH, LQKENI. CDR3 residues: CASSPTTGPYEQYF. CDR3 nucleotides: TGTGCCAGCTCACCAACTACTGGTCCCTACGAGCAGTACTTC.

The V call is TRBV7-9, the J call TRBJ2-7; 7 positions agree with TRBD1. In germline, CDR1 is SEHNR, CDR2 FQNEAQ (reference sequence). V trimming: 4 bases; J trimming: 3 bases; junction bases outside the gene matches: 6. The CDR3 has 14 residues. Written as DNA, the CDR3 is TGTGCCAGCAGCTCCGGGACAGTCGGCTACGAGCAGTACTTC. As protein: CASSSGTVGYEQYF.

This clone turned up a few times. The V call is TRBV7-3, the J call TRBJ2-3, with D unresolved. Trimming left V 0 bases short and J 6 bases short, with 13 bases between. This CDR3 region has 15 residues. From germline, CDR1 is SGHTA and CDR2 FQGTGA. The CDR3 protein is CASSLTFERTDTQYF. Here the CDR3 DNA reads TGTGCCAGCAGCTTAACGTTCGAAAGGACGGATACGCAGTATTTT.

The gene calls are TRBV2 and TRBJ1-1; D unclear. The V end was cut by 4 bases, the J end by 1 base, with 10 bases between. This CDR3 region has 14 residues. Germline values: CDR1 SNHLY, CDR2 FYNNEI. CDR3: CASSGGRTNTEAFF. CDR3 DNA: TGTGCCAGCAGTGGTGGACGGACGAACACTGAAGCTTTCTTT.

The CDR3 is CASSDRSLSLGANVLTF. The DNA of the CDR3 is TGTGCCAGCAGTGACAGGTCTTTAAGTCTTGGGGCCAACGTCCTGACTTTC. This chain uses TRBV27 with TRBJ2-6, with D maybe TRBD1 (6 bases). Germline CDR1 MNHEY, CDR2 SMNVEV (reference sequence). This CDR3 has 17 amino acids. The V and J ends lost 5 bases and 3 bases respectively, with 17 bases between them.

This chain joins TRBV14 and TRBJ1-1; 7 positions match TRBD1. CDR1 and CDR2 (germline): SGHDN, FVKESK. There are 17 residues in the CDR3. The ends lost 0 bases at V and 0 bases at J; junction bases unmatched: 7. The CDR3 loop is CASSQDILRGLNTEAFF. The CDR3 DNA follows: TGTGCCAGCAGCCAAGATATTTTAAGGGGGCTGAACACTGAAGCTTTCTTT.

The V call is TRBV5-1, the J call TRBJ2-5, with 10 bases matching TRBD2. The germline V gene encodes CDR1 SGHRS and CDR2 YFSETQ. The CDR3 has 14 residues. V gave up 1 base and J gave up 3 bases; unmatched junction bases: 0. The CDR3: CASSLTSGKETQYF. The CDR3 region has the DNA TGCGCCAGCAGCTTGACTAGCGGGAAAGAGACCCAGTACTTC. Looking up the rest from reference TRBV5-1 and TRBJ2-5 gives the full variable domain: KAGVTQTPRYLIKTRGQQVTLSCSPISGHRSVSWYQQTPGQGLQFLFEYFSETQRNKGNFPGRFSGRQFSNSRSEMNVSTLELGDSALYLCASSLTSGKETQYFGPGTRLLVL.

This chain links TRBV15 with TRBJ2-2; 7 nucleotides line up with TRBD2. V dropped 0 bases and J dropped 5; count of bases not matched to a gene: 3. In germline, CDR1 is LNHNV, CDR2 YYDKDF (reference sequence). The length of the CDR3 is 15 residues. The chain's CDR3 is CATSRDAGETGELFF. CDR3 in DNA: TGTGCCACCAGCAGAGATGCGGGAGAAACCGGGGAGCTGTTTTTT.

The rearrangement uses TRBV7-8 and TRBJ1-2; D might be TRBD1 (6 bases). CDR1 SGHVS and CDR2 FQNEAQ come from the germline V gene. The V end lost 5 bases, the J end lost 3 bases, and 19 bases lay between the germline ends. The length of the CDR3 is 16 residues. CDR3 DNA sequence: TGTGCCAGCAGCAAGAGGGTATCAGGGGTAGACTATGGCTACACCTTC. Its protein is CASSKRVSGVDYGYTF.

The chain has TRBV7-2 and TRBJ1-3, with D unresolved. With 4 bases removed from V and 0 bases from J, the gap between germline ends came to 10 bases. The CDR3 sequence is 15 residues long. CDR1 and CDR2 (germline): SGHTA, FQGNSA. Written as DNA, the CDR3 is TGTGCCAGCAGCTCTGAAGTCTCCTCTGGAAACACCATATATTTT. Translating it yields CASSSEVSSGNTIYF.

Written as DNA, the CDR3 is TGTGCCAGCAGCACTTCCGGGGACACTGAAGCTTTCTTT. Translation gives CASSTSGDTEAFF. V gene TRBV7-3 combines with J gene TRBJ1-1; D not certain. This CDR3 contains 13 residues. CDR1 is SGHTA and CDR2 is FQGTGA in the germline V gene. V was trimmed by 5 bases and J by 3 bases, leaving 10 bases between them.

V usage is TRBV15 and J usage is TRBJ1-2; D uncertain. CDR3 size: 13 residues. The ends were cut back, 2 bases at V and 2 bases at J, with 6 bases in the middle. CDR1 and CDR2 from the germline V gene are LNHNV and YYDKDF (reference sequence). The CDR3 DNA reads TGTGCCACCAGCAGATTCACCAACTATGGCTACACCTTC. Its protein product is CATSRFTNYGYTF.

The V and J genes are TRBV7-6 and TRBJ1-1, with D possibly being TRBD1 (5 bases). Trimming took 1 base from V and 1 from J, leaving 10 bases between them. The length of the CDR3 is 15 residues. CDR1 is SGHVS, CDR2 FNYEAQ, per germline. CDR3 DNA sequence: TGTGCCAGCAGCTTAGTTGGGGGGACGAACACTGAAGCTTTCTTT. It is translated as CASSLVGGTNTEAFF.

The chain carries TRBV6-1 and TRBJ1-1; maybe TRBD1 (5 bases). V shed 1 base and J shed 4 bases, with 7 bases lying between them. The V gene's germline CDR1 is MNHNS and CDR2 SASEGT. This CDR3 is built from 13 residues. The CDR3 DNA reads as TGTGCCAGCAGTGAAGATGGGGGCACTGAAGCTTTCTTT. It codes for CASSEDGGTEAFF.

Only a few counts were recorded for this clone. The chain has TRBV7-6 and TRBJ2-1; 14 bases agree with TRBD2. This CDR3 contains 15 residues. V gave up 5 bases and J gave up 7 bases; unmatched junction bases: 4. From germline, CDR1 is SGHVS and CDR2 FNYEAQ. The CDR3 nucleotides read TGTGCCAGCAGCCCGTGGACTAGCGGGAGGAATGAGCAGTTCTTC. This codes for CASSPWTSGRNEQFF. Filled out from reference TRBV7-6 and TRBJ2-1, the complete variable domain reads GAGVSQSPRYKVTKRGQDVALRCDPISGHVSLYWYRQALGQGPEFLTYFNYEAQQDKSGLPNDRFSAERPEGSISTLTIQRTEQRDSAMYRCASSPWTSGRNEQFFGPGTRLTVL.

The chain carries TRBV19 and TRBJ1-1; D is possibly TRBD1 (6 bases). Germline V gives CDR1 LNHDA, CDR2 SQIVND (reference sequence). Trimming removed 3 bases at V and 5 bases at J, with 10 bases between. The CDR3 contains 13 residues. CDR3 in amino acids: CASSIQGRTEAFF. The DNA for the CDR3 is TGTGCCAGTAGTATCCAGGGGCGGACTGAAGCTTTCTTT.